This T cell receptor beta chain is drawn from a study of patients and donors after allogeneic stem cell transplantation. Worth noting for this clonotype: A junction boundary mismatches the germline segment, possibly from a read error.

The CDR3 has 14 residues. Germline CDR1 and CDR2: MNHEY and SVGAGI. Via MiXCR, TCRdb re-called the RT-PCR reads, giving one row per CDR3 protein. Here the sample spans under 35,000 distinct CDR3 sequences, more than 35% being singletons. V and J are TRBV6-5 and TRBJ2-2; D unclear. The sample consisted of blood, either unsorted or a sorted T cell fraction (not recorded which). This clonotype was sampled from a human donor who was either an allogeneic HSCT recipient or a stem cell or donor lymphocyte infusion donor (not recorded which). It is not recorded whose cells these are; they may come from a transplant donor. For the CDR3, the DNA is TGTGCCACCAGTTACTCGATTGGGACCGGGGAGCTGTTTTTT. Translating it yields CATSYSIGTGELFF.